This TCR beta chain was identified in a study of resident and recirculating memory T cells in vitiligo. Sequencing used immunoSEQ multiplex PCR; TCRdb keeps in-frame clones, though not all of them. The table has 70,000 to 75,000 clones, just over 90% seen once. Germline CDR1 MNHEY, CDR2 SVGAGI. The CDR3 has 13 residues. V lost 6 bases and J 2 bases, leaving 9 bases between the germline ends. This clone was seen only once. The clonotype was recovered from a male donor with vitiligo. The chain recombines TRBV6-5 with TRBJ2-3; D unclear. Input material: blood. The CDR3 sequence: CASRQEITDTQYF. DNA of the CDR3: TGTGCCAGCAGACAAGAAATCACAGATACGCAGTATTTT.